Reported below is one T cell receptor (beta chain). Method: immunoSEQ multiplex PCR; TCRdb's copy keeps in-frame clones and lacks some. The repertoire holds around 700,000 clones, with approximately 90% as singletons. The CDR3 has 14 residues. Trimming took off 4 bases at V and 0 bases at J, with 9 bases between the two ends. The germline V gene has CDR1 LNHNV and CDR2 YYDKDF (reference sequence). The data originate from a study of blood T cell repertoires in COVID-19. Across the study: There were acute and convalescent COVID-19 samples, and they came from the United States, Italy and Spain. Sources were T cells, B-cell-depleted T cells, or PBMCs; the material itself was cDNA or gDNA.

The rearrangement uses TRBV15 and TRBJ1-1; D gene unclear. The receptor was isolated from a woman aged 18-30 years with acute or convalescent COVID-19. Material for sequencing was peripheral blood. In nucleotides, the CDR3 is TGTGCCACCAGCACCTTACAAATGAACACTGAAGCTTTCTTT. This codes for CATSTLQMNTEAFF.